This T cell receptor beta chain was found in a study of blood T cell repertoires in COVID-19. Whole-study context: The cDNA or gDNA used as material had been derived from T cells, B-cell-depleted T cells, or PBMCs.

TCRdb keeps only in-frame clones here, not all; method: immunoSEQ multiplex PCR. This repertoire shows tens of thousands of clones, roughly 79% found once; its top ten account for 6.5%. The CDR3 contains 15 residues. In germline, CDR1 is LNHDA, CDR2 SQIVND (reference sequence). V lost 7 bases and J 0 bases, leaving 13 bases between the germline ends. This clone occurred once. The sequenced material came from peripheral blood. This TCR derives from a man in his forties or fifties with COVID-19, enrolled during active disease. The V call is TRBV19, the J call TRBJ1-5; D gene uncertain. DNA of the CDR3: TGTGCCAGTATGGAAAGCGGGTATAGCAATCAGCCCCAGCATTTT. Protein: CASMESGYSNQPQHF.